The clone carrying this T cell receptor beta chain showed up just a few times. Its antigen is still unknown. The sample comes from a study of memory CD4+ T cells and cytomegalovirus serostatus. Findings of the study overall: A US-trained random forest predicted CMV serostatus with median AUC around 0.9. The CMV-associated TCR signature appears largely within the CD4+ memory repertoire.

The V gene's germline CDR1 is GTSNPN and CDR2 SVGIG (reference sequence). Trimming removed 0 bases at V and 3 bases at J, with 2 bases between. The CDR3 sequence is 12 residues long. Per the original data handling: Out-of-frame sequences were removed, leaving about 2.2 million distinct TCRbeta sequences. Assay used: immunoSEQ multiplex PCR; TCRdb lists only in-frame clones, some missing. D and trimming come from the DNA, and the V and J calls and clone size come from that table. The table lists about 73,000 clones, 60% to 80% of them singletons. The sort gate was single viable CD3+CD4+CD8-CD45RO+ cells for memory CD4+ T cells. After thawing, CD4+ T cells were positively selected.

The sample comprised memory CD4+ T cells from blood. The source of this sequence is an adult in good health and CMV-seropositive. The chain is built from TRBV30 and TRBJ1-4; D remains ambiguous. CDR3 loop: CAWSVPNEKLFF. Written as DNA, the CDR3 is TGTGCCTGGAGTGTACCTAATGAAAAACTGTTTTTT.